This entry lists 8 T cell receptor beta chains sequenced from one sample in a study of control samples from healthy donors and cancer patients. Assay: immunoSEQ multiplex PCR; the TCRdb copy retains only in-frame clones and omits some. Of under 150,000 clones in the sample, roughly 84% were seen once. The sequenced sample was blood. Receptors were obtained from a man aged 40-55 years in good health.

The chain couples TRBV7-9 to TRBJ1-2; D unclear. The CDR3 is 17 residues long. CDR1 is SEHNR, CDR2 FQNEAQ, per germline (reference sequence). Deletions cut 2 bases from V and 3 bases from J, with 19 bases between. The CDR3 protein is CASSLPLVLEDDYGYTF. Here the CDR3 DNA reads TGTGCCAGCAGCTTACCCTTGGTTCTGGAAGACGACTATGGCTACACCTTC.

This clone was found a few times. The chain carries TRBV24-1 and TRBJ1-1, with D perhaps TRBD1 (6 bases). V lost 3 bases and J 0 bases, leaving 16 bases between the germline ends. The CDR3 runs to 17 residues. Germline CDR1 is KGHDR and CDR2 is SFDVKD. The CDR3 here is CATSDAPVGALNTEAFF. The CDR3 bases are TGTGCCACCAGTGATGCGCCTGTGGGGGCTCTGAACACTGAAGCTTTCTTT.

This chain connects TRBV3-1 (or the pseudogene TRBV3-2) to TRBJ2-5; D possibly corresponds to TRBD1 (5 bases). V was pared by 4 bases and J by 2 bases, with 11 bases between. Germline CDR1 is LGHDT and CDR2 is YNNKEL (reference sequence). This CDR3 region has 14 residues. CDR3 in DNA: TGTGCCAGCAGCCTTCGGACACCTCAAGAGACCCAGTACTTC. Translation: CASSLRTPQETQYF.

The rearrangement joins TRBV11-2 to TRBJ2-5; 11 nucleotides line up with TRBD2. The CDR3 runs 17 residues. With 5 bases clipped from V and 3 bases from J, the junction kept 11 bases outside the gene matches. Germline CDR1 and CDR2: SGHAT and FQNNGV. CDR3 in DNA: TGTGCCAGCAGCCTCGGGACTAGCGGAGAAAAAGAAGAGACCCAGTACTTC. Amino acid sequence: CASSLGTSGEKEETQYF.

J is TRBJ1-5 and V is TRBV12-3 or TRBV12-4; D call uncertain. This CDR3 spans 11 amino acids. The ends were cut back, 6 bases at V and 7 bases at J, with 7 bases in the middle. The CDR3 here is CASSQKQPQHF. The CDR3 region has the DNA TGTGCCAGCAGCCAGAAACAGCCCCAGCATTTT.

This chain joins TRBV25-1 and TRBJ2-1, with 9 bases that match TRBD1. The junction had 13 bases not matched to a gene; V was cut back by 8 bases and J by 5 bases. The CDR3 runs 16 residues. Germline CDR1 MGHDK, CDR2 SYGVNS. The CDR3 loop is CASRPLRDRANNEQFF. Written as DNA, the CDR3 is TGTGCCAGCCGCCCGCTCCGGGACAGGGCCAACAATGAGCAGTTCTTC.

The chain couples TRBV29-1 to TRBJ1-3; 7 positions agree with TRBD1. Trimming took 3 bases from V and 1 from J; bases not matched to a gene: 3. Per germline, CDR1 SQVTM and CDR2 ANQGSEA. The CDR3 contains 14 residues. CDR3 region: CSVDEGASGNTIYF. The CDR3 DNA is TGCAGCGTTGACGAGGGGGCATCTGGAAACACCATATATTTT.

The table lists this clone with a few counts. The CDR3 sequence: CASSQQGGGTGELFF. CDR3 DNA sequence: TGTGCCAGCAGCCAGCAGGGAGGTGGCACCGGGGAGCTGTTTTTT. This chain joins TRBV14 and TRBJ2-2; a possible D gene is TRBD2 (6 bases). Trimming took 3 bases from V and 4 from J, leaving 12 bases between them. The CDR3 is 15 residues long. The germline CDR1 and CDR2 sequences are SGHDN and FVKESK.